This passage covers 22 T cell receptor beta chains from one sample sequenced in a study of PD-1 blockade in mismatch repair-deficient tumors. The repertoire was sequenced with immunoSEQ multiplex PCR; TCRdb's copy has only in-frame clones and lacks some. The top ten clones hold under 2% of a sample with 12,000 to 15,000 clones, approximately 82% of them seen once. Sequences were derived from PBMCs, sampled less than 15 weeks after starting pembrolizumab. These receptors came from an adult with mismatch repair-deficient cancer.

The chain combines TRBV19 with TRBJ2-3, with D possibly matching TRBD1 (6 bases). Trimming stripped 5 bases from V and 1 base from J, with 13 bases between. The CDR3 sequence is 15 residues long. Germline CDR1 and CDR2: LNHDA and SQIVND (reference sequence). The CDR3 spells CASSLTGSGTDTQYF. The CDR3 nucleotides read TGTGCCAGTAGTTTGACAGGCTCAGGCACAGATACGCAGTATTTT.

The count of this clone is one. The gene calls are TRBV5-8 and TRBJ2-7, with TRBD1 as a possible D gene (6 bases). Trimming stripped 4 bases from V and 4 bases from J, with 18 bases between. The CDR3 runs to 15 residues. Germline V gene lookup returns CDR1 SGHTS and CDR2 YDEGEE. The CDR3 coding sequence is TGTGCCAGCAGCCGCCACAGGGTAGAGGGTTACGAGCAGTACTTC. Translation: CASSRHRVEGYEQYF.

This chain links TRBV25-1 with TRBJ2-1; D is possibly TRBD2 (5 bases). From germline, CDR1 is MGHDK and CDR2 SYGVNS. The germline V and J ends were trimmed by 1 base and 9 bases, with 13 bases remaining between them. The CDR3 totals 14 residues. CDR3 sequence (DNA): TGTGCCAGCAGTGAATTTCAGGAGGAAGGTGAGCAGTTCTTC. As protein: CASSEFQEEGEQFF.

The V call is TRBV9, the J call TRBJ2-1; the match to TRBD1 covers 8 bases. V lost 7 bases to trimming and J lost 4 bases; unmatched junction nucleotides: 4. From germline, CDR1 is SGDLS and CDR2 YYNGEE. The CDR3 runs to 13 residues. CDR3 sequence (DNA): TGTGCCAGCGGGACAGGAGGTTACAATGAGCAGTTCTTC. The encoded protein is CASGTGGYNEQFF.

V usage is TRBV4-2 and J usage is TRBJ2-2, with D uncertain. Germline CDR1 and CDR2: LGHNA and YNFKEQ. V lost 4 bases and J 3 bases, leaving 6 bases between the germline ends. The CDR3 is 13 amino acids. In nucleotides, the CDR3 is TGTGCCAGCAGCCTTGTAGACACCGGGGAGCTGTTTTTT. Translation: CASSLVDTGELFF.

V is TRBV15 and J is TRBJ2-6; 7 bases fit TRBD1. With 6 bases clipped from V and 4 bases from J, the junction kept 9 bases outside the gene matches. This CDR3 is built from 16 residues. The germline V gene encodes CDR1 LNHNV and CDR2 YYDKDF (reference sequence). As DNA, the CDR3 is TGTGCCACCAGGGGACAGTCCGAGGTCGGGGCCAACGTCCTGACTTTC. Protein: CATRGQSEVGANVLTF.

The rearrangement uses TRBV7-8 and TRBJ2-1; 10 bases agree with TRBD2. V was clipped by 1 base and J by 9 bases; unmatched bases: 9. The CDR3 contains 16 residues. Germline V gene data show CDR1 as SGHVS and CDR2 as FQNEAQ. The CDR3 DNA is TGTGCCAGCAGCTTAGATGCTAGCGGGAGATATGCTGAGCAGTTCTTC. Residues: CASSLDASGRYAEQFF.

The gene calls are TRBV10-3 and TRBJ2-1; D call uncertain. The CDR3 extends over 14 amino acids. Germline CDR1 is ENHRY and CDR2 is SYGVKD. V was trimmed by 3 bases and J by 8 bases, leaving 14 bases between them. The CDR3 region has the DNA TGTGCCATCAGTGACTCGCGGATCAATGATGAGCAGTTCTTC. Translated, it gives CAISDSRINDEQFF.

The chain links TRBV19 to TRBJ1-4, with D unclear. Per germline, CDR1 LNHDA and CDR2 SQIVND (reference sequence). V was trimmed by 7 bases and J by 8 bases, leaving 14 bases between them. The CDR3 is 13 residues long. The CDR3 loop reads CASTEEVGEKLFF. In DNA form, the CDR3 reads TGTGCCAGTACGGAGGAGGTAGGGGAAAAACTGTTTTTT.

This chain joins TRBV28 and TRBJ2-7; 11 nucleotides agree with TRBD2. Germline CDR1 MDHEN, CDR2 SYDVKM. The CDR3 runs 14 residues. Germline trimming cut 4 bases from V and 3 bases from J; bases unmatched to any gene: 2. DNA of the CDR3: TGTGCCAGCAGTTCGACTAGCGGGGACTACGAGCAGTACTTC. Amino acids: CASSSTSGDYEQYF.

This clone occurred a few times. This chain connects TRBV28 to TRBJ1-1, with D perhaps matching TRBD1 (6 bases). The CDR3 extends over 14 amino acids. With 2 bases removed from V and 5 bases from J, the gap between germline ends came to 12 bases. Germline CDR1 MDHEN, CDR2 SYDVKM. The CDR3, as DNA: TGTGCCAGCAGTTTAGGACAGCTTTTTACTGAAGCTTTCTTT. Translating it yields CASSLGQLFTEAFF.

The rearrangement uses TRBV6-4 and TRBJ2-1; tentative D call: TRBD2 (6 bases). The CDR3 sequence is 15 residues long. Trimming pared 6 bases from V and 1 base from J, leaving 13 bases between. The germline gives CDR1 MRHNA, CDR2 SNTAGT. CDR3 bases: TGTGCCAGCAGCCCCACACGGGAGTCCTACAATGAGCAGTTCTTC. Translated: CASSPTRESYNEQFF.

This clone appeared once. The chain is built from TRBV7-9 and TRBJ1-1; D is uncertain. The V gene's germline CDR1 is SEHNR and CDR2 FQNEAQ (reference sequence). Trimming cost V 6 bases and J 11 bases, with 19 bases left between them. The CDR3 totals 13 residues. The CDR3 DNA sequence: TGTGCCAGCAGTAAAAGTAGACATCCATGGGCTTTCTTT. It translates to CASSKSRHPWAFF.

The chain has TRBV9 and TRBJ2-5; 7 bases fit TRBD1. The germline V gene has CDR1 SGDLS and CDR2 YYNGEE. The CDR3 has 15 amino acids. The J segment lost 3 bases and the V segment lost 0 bases, leaving 5 bases of the junction unmatched. The CDR3 loop reads CASSVGPGTEETQYF. As DNA, the CDR3 is TGTGCCAGCAGCGTAGGGCCCGGGACAGAAGAGACCCAGTACTTC.

This clone came up a few times. CDR3 in DNA: TGTGCCAGCAGCTTGGCCCCTCTATCTGCAGGGGTCTCCTACGAGCAGTACTTC. This codes for CASSLAPLSAGVSYEQYF. V is TRBV5-5 and J is TRBJ2-7; weak D call: TRBD1 (6 bases). With 0 bases removed from V and 0 bases from J, the gap between germline ends came to 19 bases. This CDR3 has 18 residues. Germline V lookup: CDR1 SGHKS, CDR2 YYEKEE (reference sequence).

The gene calls are TRBV6-5 and TRBJ1-1; D might be TRBD1 (5 bases). Germline CDR1 reads MNHEY; CDR2 reads SVGAGI. This CDR3 region has 13 residues. Trimming cost V 6 bases and J 0 bases, with 8 bases left between them. The DNA of the CDR3 is TGTGCCAGCAGGCGACAGCTGAACACTGAAGCTTTCTTT. It specifies CASRRQLNTEAFF.

The chain links TRBV10-3 to TRBJ2-1, with 13 bases aligning to TRBD2. The CDR3 runs to 17 residues. Germline V gives CDR1 ENHRY, CDR2 SYGVKD. J lost 5 bases, V lost 5 bases, and 9 bases had no gene match. The CDR3 here is CAISTSGRAALDNEQFF. In nucleotides, the CDR3 is TGTGCCATCAGTACTAGCGGGAGGGCCGCGCTAGACAATGAGCAGTTCTTC.

The chain uses TRBV7-6 and TRBJ2-7; D is unclear. CDR1 and CDR2 from the germline V gene are SGHVS and FNYEAQ. Trimming removed 1 base from V and 0 bases from J, with 7 bases in between. There are 14 residues in the CDR3. The CDR3 protein is CASSLVLSSYEQYF. The DNA for the CDR3 is TGTGCCAGCAGCTTAGTCCTATCCTCCTACGAGCAGTACTTC.

This clone was observed a few times. The chain employs TRBV2 and TRBJ2-7; D is ambiguous. The CDR3 is 15 amino acids. CDR1 SNHLY and CDR2 FYNNEI come from the germline V gene. V lost 6 bases to trimming and J lost 1 base, with 16 bases between them. The CDR3 nucleotides are TGTGCCAGCAGACCCGGTACAGCCCCATCCTACGAGCAGTACTTC. It is translated as CASRPGTAPSYEQYF.

This chain connects TRBV25-1 to TRBJ1-1, with 12 positions matching TRBD1. The CDR3 is 15 residues long. V was pared by 10 bases and J by 1 base, with 7 bases of the junction left unmatched. Germline V gene lookup returns CDR1 MGHDK and CDR2 SYGVNS. The CDR3 here is CATRDRGHGNTEAFF. The CDR3 DNA sequence: TGTGCCACCCGGGACAGGGGGCATGGGAACACTGAAGCTTTCTTT.

In this sample, this clone turned up a few times. This rearrangement joins TRBV28 to TRBJ2-7; 10 bases agree with TRBD1. This CDR3 contains 16 residues. Trimming at V came to 7 bases and at J to 2 bases, leaving 11 bases not matched to a gene. CDR1 is MDHEN, CDR2 SYDVKM, per germline. CDR3 amino acids: CASTLLRDRGPYEQYF. DNA of the CDR3: TGTGCCAGCACCCTTCTCCGGGACAGGGGTCCCTACGAGCAGTACTTC.

The chain carries TRBV5-1 and TRBJ2-7, with D possibly being TRBD2 (6 bases). The V and J ends lost 5 bases and 4 bases respectively, with 7 bases between them. The length of the CDR3 is 11 residues. Germline CDR1 SGHRS, CDR2 YFSETQ. This chain's CDR3 is CASSRGYEQYF. The CDR3, as DNA: TGCGCCAGCAGTCGGGGGTACGAGCAGTACTTC.